The TCR beta chain under discussion was sequenced for a study of cytomegalovirus exposure and HLA in healthy donors. General study points: Rare TCR sequences dominated, though some public TCRs recurred in many donors. An Asian-associated ancestry cluster reportedly showed fewer N-insertions than the approximately 620-donor mean in a later analysis.

On this clone itself: Its antigen is as yet unknown.

This CDR3 has 15 amino acids. Germline V CDR1 and CDR2: SNHLY, FYNNEI. With 7 bases clipped from V and 7 bases from J, the junction kept 16 bases outside the gene matches. This PCR relied on a set of 60 Vbeta primers and 13 Jbeta primers. Sequencing used immunoSEQ multiplex PCR; TCRdb keeps in-frame clones, though not all of them. The repertoire holds more than 95,000 clones, with around a tenth as singletons. The specimen was PBMCs. The receptor was isolated from a man aged 35-49 years in good health and CMV-seropositive. J is TRBJ2-7 and V is TRBV2; TRBD1 aligns across 7 bases. The CDR3 sequence: CASNPTGAGVSEQYF. For the CDR3, the DNA is TGTGCCAGCAACCCAACAGGGGCAGGGGTGAGTGAGCAGTACTTC.